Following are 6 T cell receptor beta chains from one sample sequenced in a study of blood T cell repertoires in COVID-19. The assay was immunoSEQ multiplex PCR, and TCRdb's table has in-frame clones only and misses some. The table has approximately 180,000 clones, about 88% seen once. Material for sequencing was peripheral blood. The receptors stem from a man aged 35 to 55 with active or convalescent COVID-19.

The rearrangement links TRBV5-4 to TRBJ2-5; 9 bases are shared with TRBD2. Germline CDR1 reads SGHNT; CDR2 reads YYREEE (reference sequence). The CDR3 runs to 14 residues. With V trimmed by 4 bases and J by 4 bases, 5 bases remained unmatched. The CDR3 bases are TGTGCCAGCAGCAGACCGGGACTAGCAGAGACCCAGTACTTC. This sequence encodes CASSRPGLAETQYF.

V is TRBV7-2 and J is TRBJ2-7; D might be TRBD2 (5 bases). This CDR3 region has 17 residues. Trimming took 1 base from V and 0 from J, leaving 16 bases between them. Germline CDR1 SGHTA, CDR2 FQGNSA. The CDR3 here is CASSLVFRTSSSYEQYF. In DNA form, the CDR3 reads TGTGCCAGCAGCTTAGTTTTCAGGACTTCTAGCTCCTACGAGCAGTACTTC.

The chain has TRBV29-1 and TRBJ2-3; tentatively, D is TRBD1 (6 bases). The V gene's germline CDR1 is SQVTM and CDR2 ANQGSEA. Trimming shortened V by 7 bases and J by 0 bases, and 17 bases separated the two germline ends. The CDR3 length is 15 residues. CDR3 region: CSGHDRTTSTDTQYF. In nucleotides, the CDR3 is TGCAGCGGGCACGACAGGACCACTAGCACAGATACGCAGTATTTT.

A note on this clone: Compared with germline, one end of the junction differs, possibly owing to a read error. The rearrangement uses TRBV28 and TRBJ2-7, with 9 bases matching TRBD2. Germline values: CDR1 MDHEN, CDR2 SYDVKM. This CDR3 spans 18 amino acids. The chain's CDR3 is CASSRGSGTSKDSHEQYF. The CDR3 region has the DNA TGTGCCAGCAGTCGGGGATCCGGGACTAGCAAGGACTCCCACGAGCAGTACTTC.

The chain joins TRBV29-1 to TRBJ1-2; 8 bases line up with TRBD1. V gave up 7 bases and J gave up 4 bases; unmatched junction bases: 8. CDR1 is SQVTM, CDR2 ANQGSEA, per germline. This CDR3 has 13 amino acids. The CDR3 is CSGQQGVGYGYTF. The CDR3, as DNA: TGCAGCGGCCAACAGGGGGTGGGCTATGGCTACACCTTC. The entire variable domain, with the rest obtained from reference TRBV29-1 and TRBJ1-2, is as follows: SAVISQKPSRDICQRGTSLTIQCQVDSQVTMMFWYRQQPGQSLTLIATANQGSEATYESGFVIDKFPISRPNLTFSTLTVSNMSPEDSSIYLCSGQQGVGYGYTFGSGTRLTVV.

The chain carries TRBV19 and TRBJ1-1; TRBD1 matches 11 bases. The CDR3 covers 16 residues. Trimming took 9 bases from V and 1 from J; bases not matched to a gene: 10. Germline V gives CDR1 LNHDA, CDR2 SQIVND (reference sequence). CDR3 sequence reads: CASGQGATFSNTEAFF. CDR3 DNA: TGTGCCAGCGGACAGGGGGCGACCTTTTCGAACACTGAAGCTTTCTTT.